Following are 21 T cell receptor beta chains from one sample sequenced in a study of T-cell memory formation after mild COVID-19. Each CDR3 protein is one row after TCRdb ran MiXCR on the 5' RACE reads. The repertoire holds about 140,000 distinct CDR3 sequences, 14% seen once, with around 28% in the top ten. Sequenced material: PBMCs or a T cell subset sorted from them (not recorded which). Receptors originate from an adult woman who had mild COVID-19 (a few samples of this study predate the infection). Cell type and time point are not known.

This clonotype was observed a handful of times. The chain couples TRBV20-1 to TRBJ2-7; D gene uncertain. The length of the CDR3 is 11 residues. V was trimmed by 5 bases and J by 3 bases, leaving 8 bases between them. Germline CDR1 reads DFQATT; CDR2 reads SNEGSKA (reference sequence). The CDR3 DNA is TGCAGTGCTTTCCAAGGCTACGAGCAGTACTTC. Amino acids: CSAFQGYEQYF.

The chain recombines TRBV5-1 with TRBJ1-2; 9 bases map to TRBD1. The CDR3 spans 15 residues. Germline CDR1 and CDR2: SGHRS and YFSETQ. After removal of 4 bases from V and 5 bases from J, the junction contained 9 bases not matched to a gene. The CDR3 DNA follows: TGCGCCAGCAGCAAAACCCCGGGACAGGGTTATGGCTACACCTTC. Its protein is CASSKTPGQGYGYTF.

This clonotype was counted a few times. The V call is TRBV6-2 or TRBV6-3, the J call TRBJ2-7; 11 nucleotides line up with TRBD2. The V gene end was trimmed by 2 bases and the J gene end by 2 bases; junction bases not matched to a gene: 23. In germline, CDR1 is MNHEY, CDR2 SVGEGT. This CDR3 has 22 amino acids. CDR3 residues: CASSYPRRSDNLAGGTPYEQYF. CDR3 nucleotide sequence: TGTGCCAGCAGTTACCCGAGGCGCAGCGACAACCTAGCGGGAGGAACCCCCTACGAGCAGTACTTC.

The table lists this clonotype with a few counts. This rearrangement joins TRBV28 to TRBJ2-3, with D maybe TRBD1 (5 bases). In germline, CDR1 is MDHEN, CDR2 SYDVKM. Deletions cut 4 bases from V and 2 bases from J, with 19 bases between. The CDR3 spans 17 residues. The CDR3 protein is CASSSIPSARDTDTQYF. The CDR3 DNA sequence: TGTGCCAGCAGTTCCATACCCTCGGCCAGGGACACAGATACGCAGTATTTT.

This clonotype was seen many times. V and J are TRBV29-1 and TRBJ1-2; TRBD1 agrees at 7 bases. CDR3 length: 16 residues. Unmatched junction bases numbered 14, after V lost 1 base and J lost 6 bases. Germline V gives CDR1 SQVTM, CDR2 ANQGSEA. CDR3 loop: CSVEATDRVRFDGYTF. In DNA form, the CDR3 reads TGCAGCGTTGAAGCCACAGACAGGGTGCGGTTCGATGGCTACACCTTC.

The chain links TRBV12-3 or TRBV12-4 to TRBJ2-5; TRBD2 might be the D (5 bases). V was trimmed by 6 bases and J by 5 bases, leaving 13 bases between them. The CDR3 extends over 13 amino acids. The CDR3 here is CASRRRTGETQYF. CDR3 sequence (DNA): TGTGCCAGCAGACGCCGGACGGGGGAGACCCAGTACTTC.

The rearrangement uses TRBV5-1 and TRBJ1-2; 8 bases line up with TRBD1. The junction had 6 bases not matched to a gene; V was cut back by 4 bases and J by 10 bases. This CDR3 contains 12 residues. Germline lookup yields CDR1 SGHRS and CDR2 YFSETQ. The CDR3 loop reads CASSHGQGAYTF. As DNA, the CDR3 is TGCGCCAGCAGCCACGGACAGGGAGCCTACACCTTC.

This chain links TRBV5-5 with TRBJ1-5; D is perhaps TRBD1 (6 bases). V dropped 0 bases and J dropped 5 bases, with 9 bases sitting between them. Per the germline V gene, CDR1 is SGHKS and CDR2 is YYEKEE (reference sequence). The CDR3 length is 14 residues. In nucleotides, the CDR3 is TGTGCCAGCAGCTTGGAACAGGGTTATCAGCCCCAGCATTTT. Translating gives CASSLEQGYQPQHF.

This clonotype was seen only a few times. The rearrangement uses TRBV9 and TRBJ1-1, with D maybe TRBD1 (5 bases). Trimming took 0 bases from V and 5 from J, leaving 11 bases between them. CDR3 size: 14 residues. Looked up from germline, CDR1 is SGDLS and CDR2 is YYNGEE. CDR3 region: CASSVASGGTEAFF. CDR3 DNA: TGTGCCAGCAGCGTAGCGTCGGGGGGGACTGAAGCTTTCTTT.

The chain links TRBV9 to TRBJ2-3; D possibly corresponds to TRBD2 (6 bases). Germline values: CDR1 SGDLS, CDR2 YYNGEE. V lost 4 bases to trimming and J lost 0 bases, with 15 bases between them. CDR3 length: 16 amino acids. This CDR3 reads CASSSRSGGSTDTQYF. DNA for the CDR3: TGTGCCAGCAGCTCTCGCTCCGGGGGAAGCACAGATACGCAGTATTTT.

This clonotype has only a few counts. The CDR3 loop is CASSLAGDAVQYF. The DNA for the CDR3 is TGCGCCAGCAGCTTGGCCGGAGACGCCGTCCAGTACTTC. The chain links TRBV5-1 to TRBJ2-5, with D unclear. V was shortened by 0 bases and J by 10 bases, with 13 bases between the two germline ends. Germline CDR1 reads SGHRS; CDR2 reads YFSETQ. The CDR3 totals 13 residues.

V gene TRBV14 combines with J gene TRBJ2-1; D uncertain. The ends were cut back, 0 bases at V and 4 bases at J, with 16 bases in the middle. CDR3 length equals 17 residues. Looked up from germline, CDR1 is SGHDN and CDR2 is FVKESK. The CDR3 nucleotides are TGTGCCAGCAGCCAAGATTCGGTTTTTTTACAGTACAATGAGCAGTTCTTC. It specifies CASSQDSVFLQYNEQFF. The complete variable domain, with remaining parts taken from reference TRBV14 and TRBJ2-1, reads EAGVTQFPSHSVIEKGQTVTLRCDPISGHDNLYWYRRVMGKEIKFLLHFVKESKQDESGMPNNRFLAERTGGTYSTLKVQPAELEDSGVYFCASSQDSVFLQYNEQFFGPGTRLTVL.

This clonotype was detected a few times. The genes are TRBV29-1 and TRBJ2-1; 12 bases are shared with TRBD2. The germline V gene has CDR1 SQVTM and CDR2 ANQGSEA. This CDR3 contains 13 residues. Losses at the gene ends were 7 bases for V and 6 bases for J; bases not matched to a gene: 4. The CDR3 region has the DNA TGCAGCGGACTGACTAGCGGGAGCAATGAGCAGTTCTTC. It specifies CSGLTSGSNEQFF.

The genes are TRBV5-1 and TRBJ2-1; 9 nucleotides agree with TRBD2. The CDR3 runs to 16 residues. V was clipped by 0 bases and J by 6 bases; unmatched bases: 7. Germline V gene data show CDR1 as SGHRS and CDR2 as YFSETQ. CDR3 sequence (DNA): TGCGCCAGCAGCTTGGGGTTAGCGGGAGTCTTCAATGAGCAGTTCTTC. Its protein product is CASSLGLAGVFNEQFF.

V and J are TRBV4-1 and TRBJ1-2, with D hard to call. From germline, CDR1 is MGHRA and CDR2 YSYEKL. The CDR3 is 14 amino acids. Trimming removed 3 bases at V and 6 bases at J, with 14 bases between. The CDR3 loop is CASSHDRIVDGYTF. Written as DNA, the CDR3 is TGCGCCAGCAGCCATGACCGGATCGTCGATGGCTACACCTTC.

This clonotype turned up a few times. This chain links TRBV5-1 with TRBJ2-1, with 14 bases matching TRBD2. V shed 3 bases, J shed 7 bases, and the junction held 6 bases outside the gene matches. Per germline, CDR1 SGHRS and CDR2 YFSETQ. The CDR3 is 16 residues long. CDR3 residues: CASSSGTSGGANEQFF. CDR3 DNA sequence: TGCGCCAGCAGCTCAGGGACTAGCGGGGGTGCGAATGAGCAGTTCTTC. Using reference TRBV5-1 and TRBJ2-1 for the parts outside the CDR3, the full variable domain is KAGVTQTPRYLIKTRGQQVTLSCSPISGHRSVSWYQQTPGQGLQFLFEYFSETQRNKGNFPGRFSGRQFSNSRSEMNVSTLELGDSALYLCASSSGTSGGANEQFFGPGTRLTVL.

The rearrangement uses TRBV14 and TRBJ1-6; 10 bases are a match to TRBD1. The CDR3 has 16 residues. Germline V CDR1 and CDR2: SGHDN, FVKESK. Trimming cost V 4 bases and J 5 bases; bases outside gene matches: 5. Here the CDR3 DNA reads TGTGCCAGCAGCCCGACAGGGGGCCGGCATAATTCACCCCTCCACTTT. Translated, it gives CASSPTGGRHNSPLHF.

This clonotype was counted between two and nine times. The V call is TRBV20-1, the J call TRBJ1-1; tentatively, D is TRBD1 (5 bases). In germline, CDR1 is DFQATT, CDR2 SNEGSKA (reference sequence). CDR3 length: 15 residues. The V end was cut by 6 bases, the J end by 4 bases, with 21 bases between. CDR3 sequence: CSAQASGSITTEAFF. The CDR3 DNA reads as TGCAGTGCCCAGGCCTCAGGGAGCATAACCACTGAAGCTTTCTTT.

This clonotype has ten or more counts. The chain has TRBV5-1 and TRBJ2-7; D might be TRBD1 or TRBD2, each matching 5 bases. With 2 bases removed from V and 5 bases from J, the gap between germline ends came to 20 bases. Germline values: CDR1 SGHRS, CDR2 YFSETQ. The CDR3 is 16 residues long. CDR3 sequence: CASSLFYGTSGNEQYF. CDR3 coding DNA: TGCGCCAGCAGCTTATTTTATGGGACCTCTGGGAACGAGCAGTACTTC.

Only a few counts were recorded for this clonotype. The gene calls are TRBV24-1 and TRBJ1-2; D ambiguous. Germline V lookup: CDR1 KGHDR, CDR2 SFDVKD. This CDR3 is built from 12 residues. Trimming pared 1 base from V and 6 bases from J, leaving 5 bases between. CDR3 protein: CATSDFSNGYTF. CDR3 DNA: TGTGCCACCAGTGATTTTAGCAATGGCTACACCTTC.

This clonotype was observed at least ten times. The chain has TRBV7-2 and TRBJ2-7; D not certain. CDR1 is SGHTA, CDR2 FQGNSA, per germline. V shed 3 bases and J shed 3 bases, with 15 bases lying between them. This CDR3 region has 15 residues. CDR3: CASSFPGSGDYEQYF. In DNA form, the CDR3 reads TGTGCCAGCAGCTTCCCCGGGTCCGGAGACTACGAGCAGTACTTC.